Each of the 6 T cell receptor beta chains below was sequenced from the same sample in a study of T cell repertoires in cytomegalovirus infection. The antigens of these receptors remain unknown. TCRdb ran MiXCR on the reads and lists one entry per CDR3 protein. This sample has about 920,000 distinct CDR3 sequences; roughly 30% occur once, and the top ten carry around 15%. The source material was cultured CD8+ T cells from PBMCs, sampled from culture after CMV antigen stimulation. All receptors derive from a human donor in good health (CMV status not recorded). Some clones in this sample may be carry-over from other donors' samples.

This clonotype was observed a handful of times. V gene TRBV5-8 combines with J gene TRBJ2-1, with D uncertain. The germline V and J ends were trimmed by 5 bases and 3 bases, with 12 bases remaining between them. Looked up from germline, CDR1 is SGHTS and CDR2 is YDEGEE. The CDR3 extends over 14 amino acids. The DNA for the CDR3 is TGTGCCAGCAGGACGACAATCAACTACAATGAGCAGTTCTTC. Its translation: CASRTTINYNEQFF.

There are many counts of this clonotype. The chain uses TRBV7-2 and TRBJ2-3; 9 nucleotides agree with TRBD2. The CDR3 consists of 17 residues. The V gene end was trimmed by 1 base and the J gene end by 4 bases; junction bases not matched to a gene: 9. Per the germline V gene, CDR1 is SGHTA and CDR2 is FQGNSA. The CDR3 is CASSLVGGRGGPDTQYF. The CDR3 region has the DNA TGTGCCAGCAGCTTAGTTGGGGGGCGGGGGGGCCCAGATACGCAGTATTTT.

This clonotype turned up a few times. CDR3 sequence (DNA): TGTGCCAGCAGTTTTTTTGTGGCAGGGAACTATGGCTACACCTTC. Protein product: CASSFFVAGNYGYTF. This rearrangement joins TRBV28 to TRBJ1-2; tentative D call: TRBD1 (5 bases). The CDR3 consists of 15 residues. Germline V lookup: CDR1 MDHEN, CDR2 SYDVKM. V lost 3 bases and J 2 bases, leaving 13 bases between the germline ends.

This rearrangement joins TRBV19 to TRBJ1-2; 9 nucleotides match TRBD1. Germline CDR1 LNHDA, CDR2 SQIVND (reference sequence). This CDR3 is 16 amino acids long. Trimming cost V 8 bases and J 0 bases; bases outside gene matches: 10. CDR3 DNA: TGTGCCAGTGCCTTTGGGACAGGGAATTCTAACTATGGCTACACCTTC. It encodes CASAFGTGNSNYGYTF.

The chain uses TRBV20-1 and TRBJ2-1, with a tentative D call TRBD2 (6 bases). Germline CDR1 and CDR2: DFQATT and SNEGSKA (reference sequence). The CDR3 contains 13 residues. The ends were cut back, 5 bases at V and 9 bases at J, with 17 bases in the middle. The CDR3 coding sequence is TGCAGTGCTCGCCCCCCCGGGAGCCGTGAGCAGTTCTTC. Its protein is CSARPPGSREQFF.

The V call is TRBV20-1, the J call TRBJ1-2; a weak D match, TRBD1 (6 bases). V was cut by 1 base and J by 4 bases, with 22 bases left in between. Per the germline V gene, CDR1 is DFQATT and CDR2 is SNEGSKA (reference sequence). The CDR3 consists of 17 residues. CDR3 DNA sequence: TGCAGTGCTAGAGCAGGCCCCACAGGGAGGGGAGCCTATGGCTACACCTTC. It is translated as CSARAGPTGRGAYGYTF.